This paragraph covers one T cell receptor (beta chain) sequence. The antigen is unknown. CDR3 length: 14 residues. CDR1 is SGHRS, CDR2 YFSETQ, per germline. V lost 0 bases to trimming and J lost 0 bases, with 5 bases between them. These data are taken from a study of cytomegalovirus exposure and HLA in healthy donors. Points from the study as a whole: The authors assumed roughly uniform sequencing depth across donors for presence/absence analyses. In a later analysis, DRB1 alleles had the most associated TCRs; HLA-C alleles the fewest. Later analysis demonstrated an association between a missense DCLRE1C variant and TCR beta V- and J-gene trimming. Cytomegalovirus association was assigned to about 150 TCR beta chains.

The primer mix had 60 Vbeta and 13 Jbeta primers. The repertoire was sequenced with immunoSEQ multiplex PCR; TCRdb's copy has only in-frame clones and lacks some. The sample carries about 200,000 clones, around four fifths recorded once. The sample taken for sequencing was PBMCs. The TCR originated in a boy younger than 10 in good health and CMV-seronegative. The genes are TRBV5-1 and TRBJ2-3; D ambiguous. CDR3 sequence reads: CASSLDGSTDTQYF. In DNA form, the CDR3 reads TGCGCCAGCAGCTTGGATGGCAGCACAGATACGCAGTATTTT.